The clone carrying this T cell receptor (beta chain) was counted only a few times. Its antigen remains unknown. Produced via immunoSEQ multiplex PCR; TCRdb's table is partial and in-frame only. The table has about 6,000 clones, about 78% seen once. The sample is drawn from a study of T cell clonotyping in hematopoietic cell transplantation. Study observations and caveats: Recipient TCR diversity dropped after transplant; expanded clonotypes rose from day 30 to 180. At the given depth, recipient repertoires were over 95% de novo clonotypes. Higher Inverse Simpson Index values in graft donor and pretransplant recipient predicted broader posttransplant TCR diversity.

Material: peripheral blood mononuclear cells, obtained 180 days after allogeneic stem cell transplant. This sequence was found in a male patient in his seventies who had an allogeneic stem cell transplant from an unrelated donor, so T cells may come from the graft donor. Some clones in this sample may be carry-over from other donors' samples.

The DNA for the CDR3 is TGCGCCAGCAGCTACAGGGGCGAAAACACTGAAGCTTTCTTT. Translation: CASSYRGENTEAFF. The chain is built from TRBV5-1 and TRBJ1-1; 7 nucleotides align to TRBD1. J was trimmed by 2 bases and V by 3 bases; bases with no gene match: 4. Germline V gene sequence: CDR1 SGHRS, CDR2 YFSETQ. This CDR3 is built from 14 residues.